The rows below give T cell receptor beta chains drawn from one sample of a study of chemoradiotherapy in HPV16-positive cancers. The assay was immunoSEQ multiplex PCR, and TCRdb's table has in-frame clones only and misses some. This repertoire shows fewer than 4,500 clones, 84% found once; its top ten account for approximately 3%. This specimen was tumor tissue, taken from a patient who underwent chemoradiotherapy. These TCRs come from a human donor with HPV-associated anogenital cancer. The CDR3 runs from the conserved cysteine through the conserved F or W. Each record gives: V gene, clone size, D gene, J gene, CDR3 protein, CDR3 DNA. The D gene is left open where the match is weak. Not all rows give a size; the values are once, few, many and, for expanded clones, a class.

V: TRBV7-3
size: NA
D: TRBD1
J: TRBJ1-2
CDR3: CASSLTRDDRAKGYTF
DNA: TGTGCCAGCAGCTTAACGAGAGATGACAGGGCCAAGGGCTACACCTTC

V: TRBV6-6
size: NA
D: NA
J: TRBJ1-5
CDR3: CASHLNGGNQPQHF
DNA: TGTGCCAGCCATCTTAACGGGGGAAATCAGCCCCAGCATTTT

V: TRBV19
size: few
D: NA
J: TRBJ1-1
CDR3: CASSPQYGRTEAFF
DNA: TGTGCCAGTAGTCCCCAATATGGAAGGACTGAAGCTTTCTTT

V: TRBV19
size: NA
D: TRBD1
J: TRBJ2-7
CDR3: CASSIDGTASYEQYF
DNA: TGTGCCAGTAGTATAGATGGGACAGCGTCCTACGAGCAGTACTTC

V: TRBV7-2
size: NA
D: NA
J: TRBJ1-4
CDR3: CASSLNGGEKLFF
DNA: TGTGCCAGCAGCTTAAACGGAGGTGAAAAACTGTTTTTT

V: TRBV7-9
size: NA
D: NA
J: TRBJ2-7
CDR3: CASSQGSYEQYF
DNA: TGTGCCAGCAGTCAGGGTTCCTACGAGCAGTACTTC

V: TRBV5-5
size: NA
D: TRBD1
J: TRBJ1-6
CDR3: CASSPTGTGIYNSPLHF
DNA: TGTGCCAGCAGCCCGACCGGGACAGGGATCTATAATTCACCCCTCCACTTT

V: TRBV5-1
size: NA
D: NA
J: TRBJ1-4
CDR3: CASRIGNEKLFF
DNA: TGCGCCAGCAGAATCGGGAATGAAAAACTGTTTTTT

V: TRBV5-1
size: NA
D: NA
J: TRBJ1-2
CDR3: CASSEAAGLHGYTF
DNA: TGCGCCAGCAGCGAAGCGGCGGGTTTACATGGCTACACCTTC

V: TRBV5-8
size: NA
D: NA
J: TRBJ1-2
CDR3: CASSPPGDYGYTF
DNA: TGTGCCAGCAGCCCGCCAGGGGACTATGGCTACACCTTC

V: TRBV27
size: NA
D: NA
J: TRBJ1-2
CDR3: CASTIRVEGYTF
DNA: TGTGCCAGCACCATCAGGGTGGAGGGCTACACCTTC

V: TRBV29-1
size: NA
D: NA
J: TRBJ2-3
CDR3: CSVEESGDTQYF
DNA: TGCAGCGTTGAAGAATCGGGAGATACGCAGTATTTT

V: TRBV25-1
size: NA
D: NA
J: TRBJ1-6
CDR3: CASSPLVGNSPLHF
DNA: TGTGCCAGCAGTCCCCTGGTGGGTAATTCACCCCTCCACTTT

V: TRBV25-1
size: NA
D: NA
J: TRBJ2-3
CDR3: CASGLTDTQYF
DNA: TGTGCCAGCGGCCTCACGGATACGCAGTATTTT

V: TRBV9
size: once
D: NA
J: TRBJ2-3
CDR3: CASSVVEGSDTQYF
DNA: TGTGCCAGCAGCGTAGTGGAGGGATCAGATACGCAGTATTTT

V: TRBV11-2
size: NA
D: NA
J: TRBJ2-2
CDR3: CASSLREFGGELFF
DNA: TGTGCCAGCAGCTTAAGAGAGTTTGGCGGGGAGCTGTTTTTT

V: TRBV5-1
size: NA
D: NA
J: TRBJ2-5
CDR3: CASSLVVWETQYF
DNA: TGCGCCAGCAGCTTGGTGGTATGGGAGACCCAGTACTTC

V: TRBV5-4
size: NA
D: NA
J: TRBJ2-3
CDR3: CASSLGPDDTQYF
DNA: TGTGCCAGCAGCTTAGGGCCAGACGATACGCAGTATTTT

V: TRBV6-5
size: NA
D: TRBD2
J: TRBJ2-1
CDR3: CASTWLAGVGEQFF
DNA: TGTGCCAGCACATGGCTAGCGGGAGTAGGTGAGCAGTTCTTC

V: TRBV10-3
size: NA
D: TRBD2
J: TRBJ2-5
CDR3: CAISEATSGGAGGSQETQYF
DNA: TGTGCCATCAGTGAGGCAACTAGCGGGGGGGCCGGAGGGTCCCAAGAGACCCAGTACTTC

V: TRBV7-9
size: NA
D: TRBD1
J: TRBJ2-1
CDR3: CASSLMGQGSNEQFF
DNA: TGTGCCAGCAGCTTAATGGGACAGGGTAGCAATGAGCAGTTCTTC

V: TRBV30
size: few
D: TRBD2
J: TRBJ2-5
CDR3: CAWSRPSGGQYF
DNA: TGTGCCTGGAGTCGTCCTTCGGGGGGCCAGTACTTC

V: TRBV7-9
size: NA
D: NA
J: TRBJ2-3
CDR3: CASSLSSTSDTQYF
DNA: TGTGCCAGCAGCTTATCTTCGACTTCAGATACGCAGTATTTT

V: TRBV5-4
size: NA
D: NA
J: TRBJ2-3
CDR3: CASRGQGGDTQYF
DNA: TGTGCCAGCAGGGGGCAGGGAGGAGATACGCAGTATTTT

V: TRBV11-2
size: NA
D: NA
J: TRBJ2-1
CDR3: CASSLSGVNEQFF
DNA: TGTGCCAGCAGCTTATCAGGGGTCAATGAGCAGTTCTTC

V: TRBV5-6
size: NA
D: NA
J: TRBJ1-4
CDR3: CASSLAGLGEKLFF
DNA: TGTGCCAGCAGCCTAGCAGGGCTTGGTGAAAAACTGTTTTTT

V: TRBV5-1
size: NA
D: NA
J: TRBJ2-5
CDR3: CASSGPDPLTQYF
DNA: TGCGCCAGCAGCGGGCCAGACCCCTTGACCCAGTACTTC

V: TRBV4-1
size: NA
D: NA
J: TRBJ2-3
CDR3: CASSTPRLPTSTDTQYF
DNA: TGCGCCAGCAGCACCCCTCGACTACCCACTAGCACAGATACGCAGTATTTT

V: TRBV7-6
size: NA
D: NA
J: TRBJ2-5
CDR3: CASSSTQIETQYF
DNA: TGTGCCAGCAGCTCAACTCAAATAGAGACCCAGTACTTC

V: TRBV9
size: NA
D: NA
J: TRBJ2-1
CDR3: CASSTHGQPPYNEQFF
DNA: TGTGCCAGCAGCACTCACGGACAGCCCCCTTACAATGAGCAGTTCTTC

V: TRBV28
size: NA
D: TRBD1
J: TRBJ1-2
CDR3: CASSRRDRVDYGYTF
DNA: TGTGCCAGCAGCCGTAGGGACAGAGTCGACTATGGCTACACCTTC

V: TRBV5-1
size: NA
D: TRBD1
J: TRBJ2-7
CDR3: CASSTQGAYYEQYF
DNA: TGCGCCAGCAGCACACAGGGGGCATACTACGAGCAGTACTTC

V: TRBV6-1
size: NA
D: TRBD1
J: TRBJ1-6
CDR3: CASSGGGGGQGYSPLHF
DNA: TGTGCCAGCAGTGGAGGGGGCGGGGGACAGGGTTATTCACCCCTCCACTTT

V: TRBV19
size: NA
D: NA
J: TRBJ1-3
CDR3: CASSIIQGSGNTIYF
DNA: TGTGCCAGTAGTATCATCCAGGGCTCTGGAAACACCATATATTTT

V: TRBV7-2
size: few
D: TRBD1
J: TRBJ1-4
CDR3: CASSRQGREKLFF
DNA: TGTGCCAGCAGCCGACAGGGTCGGGAAAAACTGTTTTTT

V: TRBV5-6
size: once
D: TRBD2
J: TRBJ2-3
CDR3: CASSTRGTRGTDTQYF
DNA: TGTGCCAGCAGCACGCGTGGGACTAGGGGCACAGATACGCAGTATTTT

V: TRBV6-1
size: NA
D: TRBD1
J: TRBJ2-7
CDR3: CASTDPGQGLGEQYF
DNA: TGTGCCAGCACTGACCCCGGACAGGGATTGGGCGAGCAGTACTTC

V: TRBV28
size: once
D: NA
J: TRBJ1-5
CDR3: CASSLQNQPQHF
DNA: TGTGCCAGCAGTTTGCAGAATCAGCCCCAGCATTTT

V: TRBV29-1
size: few
D: NA
J: TRBJ2-2
CDR3: CSVVSQANTGELFF
DNA: TGCAGCGTTGTAAGCCAGGCGAACACCGGGGAGCTGTTTTTT

V: TRBV6-5
size: once
D: TRBD1
J: TRBJ1-1
CDR3: CASSYTRDSTEAFF
DNA: TGTGCCAGCAGTTACACCCGGGACAGCACTGAAGCTTTCTTT

V: TRBV28
size: NA
D: NA
J: TRBJ1-3
CDR3: CASSLLGGNTIYF
DNA: TGTGCCAGCAGTTTATTGGGTGGAAACACCATATATTTT

V: TRBV19
size: NA
D: NA
J: TRBJ1-5
CDR3: CASSIRAASNQPQHF
DNA: TGTGCCAGTAGTATACGGGCGGCGAGCAATCAGCCCCAGCATTTT

V: TRBV28
size: NA
D: NA
J: TRBJ2-3
CDR3: CASSLISGTPKSTDTQYF
DNA: TGTGCCAGCAGTTTAATTAGCGGAACCCCTAAAAGCACAGATACGCAGTATTTT

V: TRBV5-8
size: NA
D: NA
J: TRBJ2-3
CDR3: CASSKGYSTDTQYF
DNA: TGTGCCAGCAGCAAAGGGTATAGCACAGATACGCAGTATTTT

V: TRBV7-2
size: NA
D: NA
J: TRBJ2-7
CDR3: CASSRGTDYEQYF
DNA: TGTGCCAGCAGCCGAGGGACGGACTACGAGCAGTACTTC

V: TRBV7-9
size: NA
D: TRBD2
J: TRBJ2-7
CDR3: CASSLAAGGFYEQYF
DNA: TGTGCCAGCAGCTTAGCGGCGGGGGGCTTCTACGAGCAGTACTTC

V: TRBV2
size: NA
D: NA
J: TRBJ1-6
CDR3: CASSEAFAPLHF
DNA: TGTGCCAGCAGTGAAGCGTTTGCACCCCTCCACTTT

V: TRBV28
size: NA
D: NA
J: TRBJ2-3
CDR3: CASRPGAIADTQYF
DNA: TGTGCCAGCAGACCGGGGGCGATCGCAGATACGCAGTATTTT

V: TRBV6-1
size: NA
D: NA
J: TRBJ1-5
CDR3: CASSDRGPRNQPQHF
DNA: TGTGCCAGCAGTGACCGCGGACCTCGCAATCAGCCCCAGCATTTT

V: TRBV7-3
size: NA
D: NA
J: TRBJ2-3
CDR3: CASSSAGGTDTQYF
DNA: TGTGCCAGCAGCTCGGCTGGCGGCACAGATACGCAGTATTTT

V: TRBV15
size: few
D: NA
J: TRBJ2-1
CDR3: CATSRGGSSQYEQFF
DNA: TGTGCCACCAGCAGAGGAGGATCATCACAATATGAGCAGTTCTTC